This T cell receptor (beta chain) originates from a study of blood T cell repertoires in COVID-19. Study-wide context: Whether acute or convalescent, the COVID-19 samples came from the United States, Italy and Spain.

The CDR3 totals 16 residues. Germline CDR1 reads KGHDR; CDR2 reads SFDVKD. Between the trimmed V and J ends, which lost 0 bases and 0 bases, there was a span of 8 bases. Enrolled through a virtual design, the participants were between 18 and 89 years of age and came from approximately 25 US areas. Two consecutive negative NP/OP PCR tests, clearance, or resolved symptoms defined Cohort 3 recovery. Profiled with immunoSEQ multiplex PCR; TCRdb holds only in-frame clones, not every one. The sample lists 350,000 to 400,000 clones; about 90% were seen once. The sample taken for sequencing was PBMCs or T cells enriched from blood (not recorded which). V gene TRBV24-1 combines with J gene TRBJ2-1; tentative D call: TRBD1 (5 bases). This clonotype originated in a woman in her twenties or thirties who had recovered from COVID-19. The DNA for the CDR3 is TGTGCCACCAGTGATTTGGACAGCAGCTCCTACAATGAGCAGTTCTTC. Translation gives CATSDLDSSSYNEQFF.